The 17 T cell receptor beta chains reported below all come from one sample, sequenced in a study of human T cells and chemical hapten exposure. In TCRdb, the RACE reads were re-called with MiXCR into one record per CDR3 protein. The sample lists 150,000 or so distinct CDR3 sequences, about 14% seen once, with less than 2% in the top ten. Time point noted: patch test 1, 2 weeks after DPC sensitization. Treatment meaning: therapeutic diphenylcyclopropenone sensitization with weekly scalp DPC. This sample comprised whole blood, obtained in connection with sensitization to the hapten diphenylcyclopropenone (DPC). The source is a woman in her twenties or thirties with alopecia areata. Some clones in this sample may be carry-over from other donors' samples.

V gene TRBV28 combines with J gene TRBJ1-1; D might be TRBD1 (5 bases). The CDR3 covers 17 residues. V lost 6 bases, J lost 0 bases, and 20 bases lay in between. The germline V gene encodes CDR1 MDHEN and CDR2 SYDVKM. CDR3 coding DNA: TGTGCCAGCAGCTCTACGTTCGGACCCAGGGTGAACACTGAAGCTTTCTTT. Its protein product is CASSSTFGPRVNTEAFF.

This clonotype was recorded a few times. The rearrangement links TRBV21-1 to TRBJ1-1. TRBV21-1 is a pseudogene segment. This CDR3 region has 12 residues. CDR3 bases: TGTGCCAGCAGCAAACTGGCGACTGAAGCTTTCTTT. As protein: CASSKLATEAFF.

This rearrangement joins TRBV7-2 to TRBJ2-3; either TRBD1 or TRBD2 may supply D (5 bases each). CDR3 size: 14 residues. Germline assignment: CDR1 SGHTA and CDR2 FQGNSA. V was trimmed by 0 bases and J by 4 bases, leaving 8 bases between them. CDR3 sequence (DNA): TGTGCCAGCAGCTTAGCACGGGGCGCAGATACGCAGTATTTT. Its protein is CASSLARGADTQYF.

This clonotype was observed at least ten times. The CDR3 DNA follows: TGTGCCAGCAGCTTAGACCCAACAGGGATTGGAAACACCATATATTTT. Translated: CASSLDPTGIGNTIYF. The chain has TRBV11-2 and TRBJ1-3; TRBD1 is a possible D gene (6 bases). The CDR3 extends over 16 amino acids. From germline, CDR1 is SGHAT and CDR2 FQNNGV. V gave up 0 bases and J gave up 3 bases, with 12 bases separating them.

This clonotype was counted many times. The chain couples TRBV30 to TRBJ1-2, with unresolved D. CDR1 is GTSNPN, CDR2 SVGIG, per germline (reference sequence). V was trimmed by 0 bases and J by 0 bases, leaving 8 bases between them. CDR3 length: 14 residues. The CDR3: CAWSVMETNYGYTF. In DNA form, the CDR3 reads TGTGCCTGGAGTGTAATGGAGACTAACTATGGCTACACCTTC.

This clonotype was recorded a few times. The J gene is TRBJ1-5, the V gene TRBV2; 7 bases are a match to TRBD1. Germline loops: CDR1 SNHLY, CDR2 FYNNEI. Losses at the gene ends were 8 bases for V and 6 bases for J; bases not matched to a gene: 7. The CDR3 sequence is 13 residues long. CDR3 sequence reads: CASCRGQVQPQHF. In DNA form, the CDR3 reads TGTGCCAGCTGTAGGGGGCAAGTTCAGCCCCAGCATTTT.

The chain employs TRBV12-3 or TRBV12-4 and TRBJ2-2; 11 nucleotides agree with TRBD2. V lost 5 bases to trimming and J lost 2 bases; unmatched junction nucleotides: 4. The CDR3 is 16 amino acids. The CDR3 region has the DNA TGTGCCAGCAGTGTCCTAGCGGGGGGTAACACCGGGGAGCTGTTTTTT. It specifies CASSVLAGGNTGELFF.

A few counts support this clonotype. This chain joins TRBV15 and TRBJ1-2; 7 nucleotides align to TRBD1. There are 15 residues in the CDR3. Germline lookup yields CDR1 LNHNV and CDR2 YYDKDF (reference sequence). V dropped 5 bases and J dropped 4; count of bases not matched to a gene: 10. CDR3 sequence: CATSPGQTLLYGYTF. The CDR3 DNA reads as TGTGCCACCAGCCCGGGACAGACTTTACTCTATGGCTACACCTTC.

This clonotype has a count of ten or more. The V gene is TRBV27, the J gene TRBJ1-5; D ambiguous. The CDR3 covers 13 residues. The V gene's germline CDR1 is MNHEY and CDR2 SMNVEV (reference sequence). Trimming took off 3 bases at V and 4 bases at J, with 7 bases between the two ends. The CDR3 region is CASSLSRNQPQHF. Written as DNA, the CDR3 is TGTGCCAGCAGTTTGTCCCGGAATCAGCCCCAGCATTTT.

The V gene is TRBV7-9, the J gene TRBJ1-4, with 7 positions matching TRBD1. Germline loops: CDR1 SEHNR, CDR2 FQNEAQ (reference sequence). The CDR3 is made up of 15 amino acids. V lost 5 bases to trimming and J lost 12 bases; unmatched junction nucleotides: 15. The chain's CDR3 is CASSILGQTQEELFF. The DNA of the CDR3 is TGTGCCAGCAGCATACTGGGACAGACCCAGGAGGAACTGTTTTTT. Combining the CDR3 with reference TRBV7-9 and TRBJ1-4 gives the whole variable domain DTGVSQNPRHKITKRGQNVTFRCDPISEHNRLYWYRQTLGQGPEFLTYFQNEAQLEKSRLLSDRFSAERPKGSFSTLEIQRTEQGDSAMYLCASSILGQTQEELFFGSGTQLSVL.

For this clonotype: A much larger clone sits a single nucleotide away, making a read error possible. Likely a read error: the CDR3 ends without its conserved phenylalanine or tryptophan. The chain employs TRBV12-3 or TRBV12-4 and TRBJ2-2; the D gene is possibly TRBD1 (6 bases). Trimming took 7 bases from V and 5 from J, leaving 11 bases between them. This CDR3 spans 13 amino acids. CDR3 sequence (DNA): TGTGCCAGCATCCCGGGACAAACCGGGGAGCTGTTTTTA. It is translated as CASIPGQTGELFL.

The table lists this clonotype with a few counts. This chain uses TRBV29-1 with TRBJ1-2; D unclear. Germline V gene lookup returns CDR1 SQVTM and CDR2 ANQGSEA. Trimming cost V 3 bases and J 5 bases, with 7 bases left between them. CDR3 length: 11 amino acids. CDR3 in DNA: TGCAGCGTTGAGAGCGGGTATGGCTACACCTTC. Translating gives CSVESGYGYTF.

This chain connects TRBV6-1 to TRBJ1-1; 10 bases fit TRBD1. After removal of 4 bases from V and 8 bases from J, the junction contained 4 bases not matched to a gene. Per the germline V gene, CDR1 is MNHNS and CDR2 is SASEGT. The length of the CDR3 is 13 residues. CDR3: CASSAEDRGEAFF. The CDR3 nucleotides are TGTGCCAGCAGTGCTGAGGACAGGGGGGAAGCTTTCTTT.

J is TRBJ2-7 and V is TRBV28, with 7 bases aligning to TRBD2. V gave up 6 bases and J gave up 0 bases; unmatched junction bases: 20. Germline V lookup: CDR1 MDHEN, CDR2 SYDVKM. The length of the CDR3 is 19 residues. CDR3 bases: TGTGCCAGCAGCCCTATCCCGAAATGGGGAGGGAGAGGCTCCTACGAGCAGTACTTC. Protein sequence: CASSPIPKWGGRGSYEQYF.

The CDR3 region is CASSQDLIAGSSGLGNTIYF. In DNA, the CDR3 is TGTGCCAGCAGCCAAGATCTGATCGCAGGGTCATCGGGACTTGGAAACACCATATATTTT. The chain couples TRBV4-2 to TRBJ1-3; the D gene is possibly TRBD1 (5 bases). The CDR3 covers 20 residues. Germline-derived CDR1 and CDR2 are LGHNA and YNFKEQ. V gave up 0 bases and J gave up 3 bases, with 24 bases separating them.

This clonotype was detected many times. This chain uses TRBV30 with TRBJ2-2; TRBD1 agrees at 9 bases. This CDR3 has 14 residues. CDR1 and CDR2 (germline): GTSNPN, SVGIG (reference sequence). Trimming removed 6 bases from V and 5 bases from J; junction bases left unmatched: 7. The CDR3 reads CACIGTGWTGELFF. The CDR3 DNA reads TGTGCCTGTATCGGGACAGGGTGGACCGGGGAGCTGTTTTTT.

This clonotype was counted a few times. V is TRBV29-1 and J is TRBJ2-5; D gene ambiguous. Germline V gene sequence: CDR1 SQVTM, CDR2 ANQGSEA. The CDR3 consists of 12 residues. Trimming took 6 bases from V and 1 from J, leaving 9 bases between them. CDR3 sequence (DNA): TGCAGCGTCGTGAAGGGCCAAGAGACCCAGTACTTC. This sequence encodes CSVVKGQETQYF.